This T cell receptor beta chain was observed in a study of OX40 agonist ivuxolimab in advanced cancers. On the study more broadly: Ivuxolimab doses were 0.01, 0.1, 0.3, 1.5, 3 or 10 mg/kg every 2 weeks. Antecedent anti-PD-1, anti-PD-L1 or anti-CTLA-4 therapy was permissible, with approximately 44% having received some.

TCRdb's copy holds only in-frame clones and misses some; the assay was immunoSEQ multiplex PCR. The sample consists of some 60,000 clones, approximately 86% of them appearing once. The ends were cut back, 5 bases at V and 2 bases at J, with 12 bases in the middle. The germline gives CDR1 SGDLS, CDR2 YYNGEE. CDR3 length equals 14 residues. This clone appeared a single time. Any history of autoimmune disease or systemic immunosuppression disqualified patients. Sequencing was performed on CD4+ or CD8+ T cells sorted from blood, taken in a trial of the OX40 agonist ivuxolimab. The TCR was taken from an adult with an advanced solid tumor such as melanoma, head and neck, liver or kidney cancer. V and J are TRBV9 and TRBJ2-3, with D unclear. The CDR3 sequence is CASSVRADTDTQYF. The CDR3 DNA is TGTGCCAGCAGTGTAAGGGCGGACACAGATACGCAGTATTTT.